These 17 T cell receptor beta chains were all obtained from the same sample, sequenced in a study of blood T cell repertoires in COVID-19. Here immunoSEQ multiplex PCR was the method, and the copy in TCRdb shows in-frame clones only, minus some. The repertoire holds around 280,000 clones, with approximately 86% as singletons. Sequencing was performed on peripheral blood. Receptors were obtained from a woman in her fifties or sixties who had recovered from COVID-19.

The J gene is TRBJ2-7, the V gene TRBV23-1; 7 positions agree with TRBD1. TRBV23-1 falls under the ORF class, with uncertain function. V shed 10 bases, J shed 2 bases, and the junction held 11 bases outside the gene matches. This CDR3 is 14 amino acids long. CDR3 DNA sequence: TGCGCCACCGGGGAAGGGGGCGACCCCTACGAGCAGTACTTC. It yields the protein CATGEGGDPYEQYF.

The chain recombines TRBV20-1 with TRBJ2-7, with TRBD1 matching 12 bases. CDR3 size: 15 residues. Germline V lookup: CDR1 DFQATT, CDR2 SNEGSKA (reference sequence). V lost 3 bases, J lost 6 bases, and 9 bases stayed unmatched. The CDR3 DNA is TGCAGTGCTAGTGCCTCGGGACAGGGGGCGGCCGAGCAGTACTTC. Translating it yields CSASASGQGAAEQYF.

Remarks on this clone: This sample also contains other DNA sequences that code for the same CDR3. The CDR3 bases are TGTGCCAGCAGTTTACCAGGACAGAACACTGAAGCTTTCTTT. As protein: CASSLPGQNTEAFF. V is TRBV27 and J is TRBJ1-1; D perhaps matches TRBD1 (5 bases). Germline assignment: CDR1 MNHEY and CDR2 SMNVEV (reference sequence). Trimming cost V 2 bases and J 1 base, with 8 bases left between them. This CDR3 has 14 residues.

V gene TRBV3-1 (or the pseudogene TRBV3-2) combines with J gene TRBJ2-1; TRBD2 matches at 11 bases. With V trimmed by 6 bases and J by 6 bases, 7 bases remained unmatched. The CDR3 runs 15 residues. Germline CDR1 reads LGHDT; CDR2 reads YNNKEL (reference sequence). CDR3 amino acids: CASSLAGGLSNEQFF. The CDR3 DNA sequence: TGTGCCAGCAGTTTAGCGGGAGGGCTAAGCAATGAGCAGTTCTTC.

This chain connects TRBV9 to TRBJ1-1; the match to TRBD1 covers 10 bases. Germline-derived CDR1 and CDR2 are SGDLS and YYNGEE. Unmatched junction bases numbered 3, after V lost 4 bases and J lost 3 bases. This CDR3 spans 14 amino acids. The CDR3 DNA sequence: TGTGCCAGCAGCCCTGGGACAGGGGACACTGAAGCTTTCTTT. It codes for CASSPGTGDTEAFF.

The chain recombines TRBV4-1 with TRBJ1-4; no definite D call. From germline, CDR1 is MGHRA and CDR2 YSYEKL. There are 20 residues in the CDR3. V lost 0 bases and J lost 0, with 20 bases in between. CDR3 coding DNA: TGCGCCAGCAGCCAAGATCTCCCGATCCACCTACCCGCAACTAATGAAAAACTGTTTTTT. This encodes CASSQDLPIHLPATNEKLFF.

The rearrangement joins TRBV5-5 to TRBJ1-1; D remains unclear. Germline V gene sequence: CDR1 SGHKS, CDR2 YYEKEE (reference sequence). The length of the CDR3 is 14 residues. Between the trimmed V and J ends, which lost 2 bases and 0 bases, there was a span of 8 bases. The CDR3 DNA sequence: TGTGCCAGCAGCTTATCCAGTATGAACACTGAAGCTTTCTTT. Protein: CASSLSSMNTEAFF.

The chain uses TRBV18 and TRBJ2-7, with a tentative D call TRBD1 (5 bases). CDR1 and CDR2 (germline): KGHSH, LQKENI. The CDR3 consists of 14 residues. Trimming cost V 1 base and J 2 bases, with 9 bases left between them. CDR3 in amino acids: CASSPRGDPYEQYF. For the CDR3, the DNA is TGTGCCAGCTCACCACGGGGCGACCCCTACGAGCAGTACTTC.

V is TRBV12-3 or TRBV12-4 and J is TRBJ2-1, with D possibly TRBD1 on 6 matching bases. The CDR3 runs to 13 residues. Trimming took off 8 bases at V and 3 bases at J, with 11 bases between the two ends. Here the CDR3 reads CASWGRFYNEQFF. The CDR3 DNA follows: TGTGCCAGCTGGGGGCGGTTCTACAATGAGCAGTTCTTC.

The V and J genes are TRBV24-1 and TRBJ2-3; TRBD2 matches at 11 bases. After removal of 4 bases from V and 1 base from J, the junction contained 3 bases not matched to a gene. The V gene's germline CDR1 is KGHDR and CDR2 SFDVKD. The CDR3 consists of 16 residues. The CDR3: CATSDPLAGGTDTQYF. CDR3 nucleotides: TGTGCCACCAGTGACCCACTAGCGGGAGGCACAGATACGCAGTATTTT.

The V call is TRBV7-2, the J call TRBJ2-2, with TRBD2 matching over 8 bases. V trimming: 4 bases; J trimming: 3 bases; junction bases outside the gene matches: 1. Looked up from germline, CDR1 is SGHTA and CDR2 is FQGNSA. There are 14 residues in the CDR3. The CDR3 bases are TGTGCCAGCAGCTGGGGACTAGACACCGGGGAGCTGTTTTTT. Amino acid sequence: CASSWGLDTGELFF.

The chain has TRBV24-1 and TRBJ1-5; 10 bases match TRBD1. CDR3 length: 16 amino acids. V shed 3 bases and J 5 bases; nucleotides not matched to a gene: 6. Germline assignment: CDR1 KGHDR and CDR2 SFDVKD. The DNA for the CDR3 is TGTGCCACCAGTGATGTGGGGGACAGGGGATATCAGCCCCAGCATTTT. Translated, it gives CATSDVGDRGYQPQHF.

In its sample, this clone was seen once. The J gene is TRBJ2-5, the V gene TRBV24-1; TRBD1 aligns across 12 bases. The CDR3 loop spans 19 amino acids. Germline V gene lookup returns CDR1 KGHDR and CDR2 SFDVKD. J was trimmed by 7 bases and V by 0 bases; bases with no gene match: 14. CDR3 nucleotides: TGTGCCACCAGTGATTTGCACGCCCCCGGGACAGGGGGCTTTGGGACCCAGTACTTC. Its translation is CATSDLHAPGTGGFGTQYF.

The chain links TRBV27 to TRBJ2-1; 9 positions match TRBD2. The CDR3 contains 13 residues. Germline assignment: CDR1 MNHEY and CDR2 SMNVEV (reference sequence). The trim removed 7 bases at V and 3 bases at J, leaving 1 base unmatched. CDR3: CASTSGDYNEQFF. For the CDR3, the DNA is TGTGCCAGCACTAGCGGGGACTACAATGAGCAGTTCTTC.

This chain links TRBV28 with TRBJ1-2; D perhaps matches TRBD1 (6 bases). The CDR3 sequence is 14 residues long. V was shortened by 9 bases and J by 0 bases, with 14 bases between the two germline ends. Looked up from germline, CDR1 is MDHEN and CDR2 is SYDVKM. The CDR3 DNA reads as TGTGCCAGTACTCACAGGGAACCTAACTATGGCTACACCTTC. It yields the protein CASTHREPNYGYTF.

The V call is TRBV28, the J call TRBJ1-3; perhaps TRBD1 as D (6 bases). CDR3 length: 15 residues. Germline CDR1 and CDR2: MDHEN and SYDVKM. Trimming shortened V by 6 bases and J by 4 bases, and 16 bases separated the two germline ends. The CDR3 sequence is CASRRGGARGNTIYF. The CDR3, as DNA: TGTGCCAGCAGGCGCGGGGGGGCCCGCGGAAACACCATATATTTT.

This chain connects TRBV30 to TRBJ2-3; TRBD1 aligns across 8 bases. Germline lookup yields CDR1 GTSNPN and CDR2 SVGIG (reference sequence). J was trimmed by 6 bases and V by 3 bases; bases with no gene match: 11. The length of the CDR3 is 15 residues. The CDR3 region is CAWSFPGGASDTQYF. The CDR3 bases are TGTGCCTGGAGCTTTCCAGGGGGCGCATCCGATACGCAGTATTTT.